This TCR beta chain is drawn from a study of cytomegalovirus exposure and HLA in healthy donors (TCRdb year 2017). About the full investigation: An earlier analysis of approximately 550 of the donors reported 250 to 300 Gb of sequence data and some 120 million unique TCR beta sequences from roughly 180 million T cells. Approximately 330 gigabases of sequencing data and approximately 92 million unique TCR sequences made up an early release that covered 640 HLA-typed donors. Among the roughly 400 genotyped donors, around 79% belonged to the genetic ancestry cluster associated with self-reported Caucasian donors. The study was designed to test whether signatures of past pathogen exposure could be identified by cataloging public T cell receptors. The study profiled the T cell repertoires of under 700 subjects by immunosequencing and related them to cytomegalovirus serostatus. Along with the roughly 700-subject first cohort, a separate validation cohort of over 90 different subjects was used. High-throughput TCR immunosequencing, statistical association of individual TCRs with disease status, and machine learning were combined to predict cytomegalovirus infection status. A later analysis re-analyzed previously published TCR beta repertoires from 666 donors and added high-resolution HLA genotyping to study TCR occurrence patterns. In the later analysis, no new phenotypic data were used to find candidate immune exposures; instead, reliance was placed on TCR beta sequences and their occurrence across donors. In an earlier analysis of about 590 of the donors, high-throughput TCR beta sequencing was used to judge whether each TCR beta V gene segment behaved as functional or pseudogenic. Donor age, sex, ethnicity and CMV serostatus were compiled alongside the repertoire data. In a later genetic analysis, genome-wide SNP genotypes for 398 of the 666 donors were used, and that subset was treated as a discovery cohort. All discovery cohort repertoires had been generated on a single sequencing platform. Both class I and class II loci were covered by HLA typing, at four-digit resolution. The number of donors typed differed by locus, with roughly 620-630 for A, B, C, DRB1 and DQB1, approximately 500 for DQA1, over 600 for DPA1, and some 440 for DPB1. About five DR-DQ haplotypes were treated as single units for association and clustering because of strong linkage in the cohort. Across 300 to 500 genotyped donors of the cohort, an average of roughly 230,000 unique TCR beta nucleotide sequences per donor were sequenced, and around 20% of those sequences were non-productive. Paper-wide results and their limitations: A later analysis found that most CMV-associated TCR beta chains appeared HLA-restricted, with HLA associations seemingly driven largely by CMV exposure. Presence/absence analyses assumed roughly uniform sequencing depth across donors, an assumption that may not hold. The 87-base-pair reads could not distinguish some IMGT-functional V segments, including TRBV6-2 and TRBV6-3, so those segments were excluded. According to the authors, the approach could potentially be generalized to other disease states and immunological phenotypes. In a later genetic analysis, fewer N-insertions in productive TCRs were reported among donors in an Asian-associated ancestry cluster than the roughly 640-donor mean. For the cohort, immune exposure information was limited to CMV serostatus. A group of highly shared sequence variants was considered likely to be a technical artifact of the sequencing pipeline. In a later analysis, several top co-occurrence clusters were reported to appear linked to parvovirus B19, influenza, CMV and Epstein-Barr virus. In an earlier analysis of 587 of the donors, most TCR beta V segments appeared in productive rearrangements about 87% or about 30% of the time, broadly matching IMGT annotations. Because some donors lacked HLA typing at each locus, the association tests relied only on the typed subset. A further reported finding was that TCR beta sequences accurately predicted the HLA-A and HLA-B alleles for most subjects in the first cohort. Most TCR sequences were seen in very few donors, while some public TCRs were found in many individuals. A later genetic analysis associated a missense DCLRE1C variant with V-gene and J-gene trimming of TCR beta chains, and an independent cohort replicated the association. A later analysis found that TCR association rates varied across HLA loci, with DRB1 alleles showing the most associated TCRs and HLA-C alleles the fewest. In a later analysis, about 17,000 TCR beta sequences were associated with specific HLA alleles at a false discovery rate of 0.05. Compared with equally common non-associated chains, HLA-associated TCR beta chains in a later analysis were more clonally expanded and had lower generation probabilities. In this cohort, only TCR beta chains were sequenced, and detectable features were limited by the absence of alpha or paired-chain data. The classifier was reported to diagnose cytomegalovirus status with high specificity and sensitivity in both the original and validation cohorts. A few of the identified cytomegalovirus-associated TCR beta chains were confirmed in vitro to be specific for cytomegalovirus antigens. Strong co-occurrence of HLA alleles, especially DR and DQ, made assigning TCR associations to individual alleles difficult. The study gave a list of roughly 150 TCR beta chains associated with cytomegalovirus. Linkage disequilibrium might explain the correlated functional status among segregating V segments, but an unknown experimental factor could not be excluded. The earlier analysis of 587 of the donors excluded roughly 17 rarely observed V segments, including chromosome 9 orphons, because counts were too low.

Comments on this clone: Its antigen remains undetermined. Base quality data are lacking; no much larger clone is found one base away.

The cohort was made up of about 670 healthy bone marrow donors. At the time of sampling, all cohort members were nominally healthy, though unrecorded immune exposures were likely present. The donor was CMV seropositive and belonged to the group of more than 250 seropositive cohort members. A peripheral blood sample was provided by each donor, and peripheral blood mononuclear cells were used for TCR beta sequencing. Genomic DNA extraction from the blood cell samples was performed with the Qiagen DNeasy Blood Extraction Kit. The germline V gene (reference sequence) yields LNHDA for CDR1 and SQIVND for CDR2. Between the V and J ends, shortened by 4 bases and 3 bases respectively, the junction contains 10 bases. The CDR3 starts with the cysteine, ends with the phenylalanine, and has 13 residues. The kept DNA is CDR3 alone, 39 bases in frame from the first base. Library method: the immunoSEQ multiplex PCR assay. The multiplex PCR relied on a mix of 60 forward primers for TCR Vbeta segments and 13 reverse primers for TCR Jbeta segments. A multiplex PCR assay on genomic DNA amplified the CDR3 region of rearranged TCR beta genes. The amplified TCR beta libraries were sequenced on the Illumina HiSeq System as 87-base-pair reads. The study's own analysis went as follows. A later analysis tallied 75 million to 95 million unique TCR beta chains across the 650 to 750 repertoires, and some 10 million of those chains were shared by two or more donors. Raw reads were error-corrected and collapsed into unique sequences by a nearest-neighbor algorithm in which closely related sequences were merged to remove PCR and sequencing errors. Alignment of CDR3 sequences to IMGT reference sequences was used to assign V, D and J gene segments. For a sequence to be retained, a match of at least six nucleotides was required to both a V gene segment and a J gene segment. Rearrangements were classified as productive when the CDR3 lacked stop codons and remained in frame with V and J, and all other rearrangements were classified as non-productive. CDR3 was defined according to IMGT convention as the region running from the second conserved V-encoded cysteine to the conserved J-encoded phenylalanine. Sequences without an unambiguous match to a single V gene segment were excluded from the earlier analysis of about 600 of the donors. An earlier analysis of some 610 of the donors called V segments functional above 56.7% productive rearrangements and segregating when the between-donor standard deviation exceeded 5%. A statistical classification framework was built for diagnosing cytomegalovirus status from the catalog of TCR beta chain sequences. In a later analysis, V and J genes were assigned by comparing TCR nucleotide sequences against IMGT/GENE-DB human TR gene sequences. A later analysis assigned CDR3 sequences and most-parsimonious VDJ recombination scenarios with the TCRdist pipeline. In a later analysis, each TCR beta chain was defined by its CDR3 amino acid sequence together with its V-gene family, and reads lacking a unique V-gene family were excluded. A later analysis removed 600 or so highly shared, low-generation-probability nucleotide sequences to deal with suspected cross-contamination and a sequencing artifact. A later analysis calculated a clonal expansion index for each public chain from normalized within-repertoire ranks of inferred template counts. Generation probabilities in a later analysis came from a VDJ recombination model fitted to out-of-frame rearrangements, and those results were checked against IGoR. In a later analysis, TCR-TCR, TCR-HLA and TCR-CMV co-occurrence was scored with hypergeometric tests, and a repertoire-size bias correction was applied to TCR pairs. A later analysis estimated false discovery rates by permuting HLA or CMV assignments 20 times. In a later analysis, co-occurring TCRs were grouped using DBSCAN, with TCRdist sequence similarity added in when clustering inside HLA-allele-positive subsets. Co-occurrence clustering excluded repertoires with fewer than 30,000 or more than 120,000 public chains, plus five with anomalous nucleotide sharing. In TCRdb, the immuneACCESS table is reduced to in-frame sequences with V and J assigned. These tables do not hold every clone; where another copy was compared, an unresolved V gene accounts for under half, and the others remain unexplained. That table supplies the V and J calls and clone size; D and trimming were determined from the DNA. This sample is represented by fewer than 85,000 clones; around 80% of them were singletons. About 19% of the sample comes from the top ten.

The sequenced material came from PBMCs. The rearrangement joined TRBV19 to TRBJ2-7; the D gene is perhaps TRBD2, on 5 matching bases. The TCR sequence derives from a man aged 70-80 years in good health and CMV-seropositive. CDR3 sequence: CASSTGLDYEQYF. The nucleotides are TGTGCCAGTAGTACCGGACTGGACTACGAGCAGTACTTC. Where the CDR3 stops, the reference TRBV19 and TRBJ2-7 genes take over; the full variable domain is DGGITQSPKYLFRKEGQNVTLSCEQNLNHDAMYWYRQDPGQGLRLIYYSQIVNDFQKGDIAEGYSVSREKKESFPLTVTSAQKNPTAFYLCASSTGLDYEQYFGPGTRLTVT.